Each of the 24 T cell receptor beta chains below was sequenced from the same sample in a study of blood T cell repertoires in COVID-19. TCRdb's table, derived via immunoSEQ multiplex PCR, lists solely in-frame clones and lacks some. The table has a few hundred thousand clones, 70% to 90% seen once. The sequencing sample was made of peripheral blood. The receptors here all came from a man in his fifties or sixties who had recovered from COVID-19.

This sequence joins TRBV5-4 and TRBJ2-7; perhaps TRBD2 as D (6 bases). Germline V gene lookup returns CDR1 SGHNT and CDR2 YYREEE (reference sequence). CDR3 length: 14 residues. Trimming cost V 0 bases and J 6 bases, with 13 bases left between them. CDR3 in amino acids: CASSLGGGMSEQYF. The CDR3, as DNA: TGTGCCAGCAGCTTGGGGGGCGGGATGAGCGAGCAGTACTTC.

The CDR3: CASSLVGGSVETQYF. CDR3 sequence (DNA): TGTGCCAGCAGCTTAGTTGGCGGGAGTGTGGAGACCCAGTACTTC. V is TRBV11-2 and J is TRBJ2-5; TRBD2 agrees at 7 bases. V was clipped by 1 base and J by 5 bases; unmatched bases: 7. Germline values: CDR1 SGHAT, CDR2 FQNNGV. The CDR3 has 15 residues.

This sequence joins TRBV19 and TRBJ2-3; 9 bases are a match to TRBD1. The CDR3 sequence is 16 residues long. V was clipped by 10 bases and J by 0 bases; unmatched bases: 11. Germline V lookup: CDR1 LNHDA, CDR2 SQIVND (reference sequence). In nucleotides, the CDR3 is TGTGCCACTTCTAGGGGGACAGGGACTAGCACAGATACGCAGTATTTT. Amino acid sequence: CATSRGTGTSTDTQYF.

The CDR3 bases are TGTGCCAGCAGGCAGGACAGGGGGATCGAGCAGTACTTC. Protein: CASRQDRGIEQYF. V is TRBV3-1 (or the pseudogene TRBV3-2) and J is TRBJ2-7, with 10 bases aligning to TRBD1. Germline V gives CDR1 LGHDT, CDR2 YNNKEL (reference sequence). With 6 bases clipped from V and 6 bases from J, the junction kept 5 bases outside the gene matches. The CDR3 contains 13 residues.

The chain couples TRBV5-4 to TRBJ1-2, with a tentative D call TRBD1 (5 bases). Trimming pared 0 bases from V and 3 bases from J, leaving 12 bases between. Per the germline V gene, CDR1 is SGHNT and CDR2 is YYREEE (reference sequence). The CDR3 spans 15 residues. CDR3 residues: CASSLAGGSDYGYTF. CDR3 sequence (DNA): TGTGCCAGCAGCTTGGCCGGGGGATCGGACTATGGCTACACCTTC. Looking up the rest from reference TRBV5-4 and TRBJ1-2 gives the full variable domain: ETGVTQSPTHLIKTRGQQVTLRCSSQSGHNTVSWYQQALGQGPQFIFQYYREEENGRGNFPPRFSGLQFPNYSSELNVNALELDDSALYLCASSLAGGSDYGYTFGSGTRLTVV.

This chain connects TRBV12-3 or TRBV12-4 to TRBJ2-3, with a weak D call TRBD2 (5 bases). V shed 5 bases and J shed 8 bases, with 11 bases lying between them. The CDR3 length is 12 residues. The CDR3 sequence is CASSRLEGTQYF. The CDR3 region has the DNA TGTGCCAGCAGTCGACTCGAGGGTACGCAGTATTTT.

The J gene is TRBJ2-7, the V gene TRBV6-2 or TRBV6-3; 8 nucleotides align to TRBD2. The CDR3 loop spans 16 amino acids. CDR1 is MNHEY, CDR2 SVGEGT, per germline. V lost 4 bases to trimming and J lost 3 bases; unmatched junction nucleotides: 11. The CDR3 nucleotides are TGTGCCAGCAGTTCTCCCCGTGGGGCGGGAGGCTACGAGCAGTACTTC. Translating gives CASSSPRGAGGYEQYF.

The genes are TRBV7-8 and TRBJ2-7, with TRBD2 as a possible D gene (5 bases). The CDR3 covers 15 residues. In germline, CDR1 is SGHVS, CDR2 FQNEAQ. The V end was cut by 4 bases, the J end by 3 bases, with 16 bases between. Written as DNA, the CDR3 is TGTGCCAGCAGCTCTAGACTACACCGGGACTACGAGCAGTACTTC. This encodes CASSSRLHRDYEQYF.

This chain joins TRBV13 and TRBJ2-7; tentatively, D is TRBD2 (6 bases). From germline, CDR1 is PRHDT and CDR2 FYEKMQ (reference sequence). The CDR3 consists of 14 residues. V shed 7 bases and J shed 3 bases, with 16 bases lying between them. CDR3 DNA sequence: TGTGCCAGCACCCTGGCTAGCGCCAACTACGAGCAGTACTTC. Amino acid sequence: CASTLASANYEQYF.

This clone was seen only a few times. The J gene is TRBJ2-2, the V gene TRBV5-6; possible D gene TRBD1, 6 bases. V dropped 1 base and J dropped 5 bases, with 15 bases sitting between them. Germline lookup yields CDR1 SGHDT and CDR2 YYEEEE. The CDR3 length is 16 residues. The CDR3 nucleotides are TGTGCCAGCAGCTTGTTCACAGGGATTGATACCGGGGAGCTGTTTTTT. Translation gives CASSLFTGIDTGELFF.

V usage is TRBV28 and J usage is TRBJ2-4, with D possibly being TRBD2 (6 bases). Trimming took 2 bases from V and 0 from J, leaving 11 bases between them. This CDR3 has 16 residues. Per the germline V gene, CDR1 is MDHEN and CDR2 is SYDVKM. CDR3: CASSLRGRIAKNIQYF. DNA of the CDR3: TGTGCCAGCAGTTTACGAGGGAGGATAGCCAAAAACATTCAGTACTTC.

The chain is built from TRBV10-2 and TRBJ2-1; the match to TRBD2 covers 7 bases. CDR1 and CDR2 (germline): WSHSY, SAAADI. CDR3 length: 16 amino acids. Unmatched junction bases numbered 6, after V lost 2 bases and J lost 2 bases. The CDR3: CASSELTSLTYNEQFF. The CDR3 DNA reads as TGCGCCAGCAGTGAGCTGACTAGCCTTACCTACAATGAGCAGTTCTTC.

The V call is TRBV5-4, the J call TRBJ1-1; D is unclear. The CDR3 extends over 16 amino acids. Per the germline V gene, CDR1 is SGHNT and CDR2 is YYREEE (reference sequence). V was cut by 4 bases and J by 0 bases, with 16 bases left in between. The DNA for the CDR3 is TGTGCCAGCAGCCCCGCCGGACTGAAGATGAACACTGAAGCTTTCTTT. It encodes CASSPAGLKMNTEAFF.

This clone appeared once. The chain couples TRBV24-1 to TRBJ1-1; D unclear. V lost 10 bases and J lost 1, with 12 bases in between. CDR1 and CDR2 from the germline V gene are KGHDR and SFDVKD. This CDR3 spans 13 amino acids. Here the CDR3 DNA reads TGTGCCACGCGGGCAGGTGGGAACACTGAAGCTTTCTTT. Protein sequence: CATRAGGNTEAFF.

The chain links TRBV28 to TRBJ2-7, with TRBD1 as a possible D gene (6 bases). The germline gives CDR1 MDHEN, CDR2 SYDVKM. Trimming stripped 4 bases from V and 6 bases from J, with 22 bases between. The length of the CDR3 is 16 residues. CDR3 residues: CASSSLATGKRIEQYF. Written as DNA, the CDR3 is TGTGCCAGCAGTTCCCTCGCTACAGGGAAGCGTATCGAGCAGTACTTC. The full variable domain, rest sourced from reference TRBV28 and TRBJ2-7, is DVKVTQSSRYLVKRTGEKVFLECVQDMDHENMFWYRQDPGLGLRLIYFSYDVKMKEKGDIPEGYSVSREKKERFSLILESASTNQTSMYLCASSSLATGKRIEQYFGPGTRLTVT.

The V and J genes are TRBV27 and TRBJ2-3; 15 nucleotides match TRBD2. The V and J ends lost 8 bases and 5 bases, in that order; junction bases with no gene match: 5. Looked up from germline, CDR1 is MNHEY and CDR2 is SMNVEV (reference sequence). This CDR3 region has 15 residues. CDR3 protein: CASLGLAGGKDTQYF. The DNA of the CDR3 is TGTGCCAGCCTCGGACTAGCGGGAGGGAAAGATACGCAGTATTTT.

V is TRBV10-3 and J is TRBJ2-7, with 10 bases aligning to TRBD2. The CDR3 is 14 amino acids. The V gene end was trimmed by 3 bases and the J gene end by 3 bases; junction bases not matched to a gene: 2. Looked up from germline, CDR1 is ENHRY and CDR2 is SYGVKD. CDR3 loop: CAISDSGRYYEQYF. DNA for the CDR3: TGTGCCATCAGTGATAGCGGGAGGTACTACGAGCAGTACTTC.

The chain combines TRBV5-1 with TRBJ1-2; D is unclear. This CDR3 has 12 residues. The V gene's germline CDR1 is SGHRS and CDR2 YFSETQ. V lost 4 bases and J 5 bases, leaving 9 bases between the germline ends. DNA for the CDR3: TGCGCCAGCAGCATCCGGGATTATGGCTACACCTTC. Translating gives CASSIRDYGYTF.

This clone was counted a single time. The chain uses TRBV7-2 and TRBJ2-7; 8 positions agree with TRBD2. V lost 5 bases and J lost 2; bases outside the gene matches: 8. CDR1 and CDR2 from the germline V gene are SGHTA and FQGNSA. The CDR3 covers 15 residues. The DNA for the CDR3 is TGTGCCAGCAGCCCCCGTTCGCGGGAGGCCTACGAGCAGTACTTC. Translating gives CASSPRSREAYEQYF.

This rearrangement joins TRBV27 to TRBJ2-1; D possibly corresponds to TRBD2 (5 bases). V was pared by 3 bases and J by 8 bases, with 17 bases between. The CDR3 covers 15 residues. CDR1 is MNHEY and CDR2 is SMNVEV in the germline V gene (reference sequence). As DNA, the CDR3 is TGTGCCAGCAGTTTCGAGCGGCCGCCCAACGATGAGCAGTTCTTC. It yields the protein CASSFERPPNDEQFF.

The V gene is TRBV7-6, the J gene TRBJ2-7, with TRBD1 identical over 8 bases. V lost 5 bases and J lost 4; bases outside the gene matches: 10. Looked up from germline, CDR1 is SGHVS and CDR2 is FNYEAQ. The length of the CDR3 is 15 residues. CDR3 region: CASSPGGMRKYEQYF. The CDR3 nucleotides are TGTGCCAGCAGCCCAGGGGGCATGCGGAAATACGAGCAGTACTTC.

This clone appeared a few times. The chain is built from TRBV9 and TRBJ1-3; TRBD1 is a possible D gene (5 bases). The CDR3 covers 14 residues. The ends were cut back, 0 bases at V and 3 bases at J, with 7 bases in the middle. Looked up from germline, CDR1 is SGDLS and CDR2 is YYNGEE. CDR3 coding DNA: TGTGCCAGCAGCGTAGACGGGGGTGGAAACACCATATATTTT. It encodes CASSVDGGGNTIYF.

The gene calls are TRBV5-8 and TRBJ2-7; D possibly corresponds to TRBD2 (5 bases). This CDR3 comprises 15 residues. V was clipped by 0 bases and J by 0 bases, with 10 bases between them. Per the germline V gene, CDR1 is SGHTS and CDR2 is YDEGEE. In DNA form, the CDR3 reads TGTGCCAGCAGCTTGGTTGGGGAGATCTCCTACGAGCAGTACTTC. Encoded protein: CASSLVGEISYEQYF.

This chain uses TRBV27 with TRBJ1-6; maybe TRBD1 (6 bases). With 3 bases removed from V and 0 bases from J, the gap between germline ends came to 18 bases. Germline lookup yields CDR1 MNHEY and CDR2 SMNVEV (reference sequence). The CDR3 contains 19 residues. CDR3 protein: CASSFRTQGRGSYNSPLHF. For the CDR3, the DNA is TGTGCCAGCAGTTTCCGCACACAGGGAAGGGGCTCCTATAATTCACCCCTCCACTTT.